A single sample gave rise to the 7 T cell receptor beta chains below, sequenced in a study of T-cell memory formation after mild COVID-19. TCRdb re-called the 5' RACE reads with MiXCR, one entry per CDR3 protein. The data show around 470,000 distinct CDR3 sequences, about 20% seen once. Sample: PBMCs or a T cell subset sorted from them (not recorded which). The receptors stem from an adult woman who had mild COVID-19 (a few samples of this study predate the infection). Cell type and time point are not known.

This clonotype was counted between two and nine times. This rearrangement joins TRBV15 to TRBJ1-5, with TRBD1 matching over 8 bases. The trim removed 1 base at V and 11 bases at J, leaving 1 base unmatched. The CDR3 has 12 residues. CDR1 LNHNV and CDR2 YYDKDF come from the germline V gene (reference sequence). The CDR3: CATSRATGAQHF. The CDR3, as DNA: TGTGCCACCAGCAGAGCGACAGGGGCCCAGCATTTT.

This clonotype has more than one count but fewer than ten. The rearrangement links TRBV5-1 to TRBJ2-3, with 8 bases lining up with TRBD1. The CDR3 sequence is 15 residues long. Trimming at V came to 0 bases and at J to 6 bases, leaving 6 bases not matched to a gene. From germline, CDR1 is SGHRS and CDR2 YFSETQ. This CDR3 is CASSLGGQGYDTQYF. In DNA form, the CDR3 reads TGCGCCAGCAGCTTGGGTGGACAGGGCTACGATACGCAGTATTTT.

This clonotype was seen at least ten times. V gene TRBV4-2 combines with J gene TRBJ1-5; weak D call: TRBD1 (5 bases). V was trimmed by 3 bases and J by 2 bases, leaving 14 bases between them. The CDR3 has 16 residues. Germline CDR1 is LGHNA and CDR2 is YNFKEQ. CDR3 in amino acids: CASSHSTAPGNQPQHF. CDR3 DNA: TGTGCCAGCAGCCACTCGACAGCCCCAGGCAATCAGCCCCAGCATTTT.

For this clonotype: A junction boundary mismatches the germline segment, possibly from a read error. J is TRBJ2-2 and V is TRBV24-1; D gene unclear. The CDR3 runs to 18 residues. From germline, CDR1 is KGHDR and CDR2 SFDVKD. The CDR3 protein is CATSDLQGSSKNAGELFF. As DNA, the CDR3 is TGTGCCACCAGTGATTTGCAAGGTAGTAGCAAGAACGCCGGGGAGCTGTTTTTT.

The J gene is TRBJ2-1, the V gene TRBV12-3 or TRBV12-4, with 14 bases aligning to TRBD2. The junction had 7 bases not matched to a gene; V was cut back by 3 bases and J by 0 bases. The CDR3 has 19 amino acids. The DNA for the CDR3 is TGTGCCAGCAGTTTCGTGGGACTAGCGGGGGTGCACTCCTACAATGAGCAGTTCTTC. Translation: CASSFVGLAGVHSYNEQFF.

The DNA of the CDR3 is TGTGCCAGCAGCCCGGATCAGTACACTGAAGCTTTCTTT. Amino acid sequence: CASSPDQYTEAFF. The chain employs TRBV7-3 and TRBJ1-1; D remains ambiguous. The CDR3 covers 13 residues. Per germline, CDR1 SGHTA and CDR2 FQGTGA. V was trimmed by 5 bases and J by 3 bases, leaving 10 bases between them. Full variable domain (missing parts from reference TRBV7-3 and TRBJ1-1): GAGVSQTPSNKVTEKGKYVELRCDPISGHTALYWYRQSLGQGPEFLIYFQGTGAADDSGLPNDRFFAVRPEGSVSTLKIQRTERGDSAVYLCASSPDQYTEAFFGQGTRLTVV.

The rearrangement uses TRBV7-8 and TRBJ1-1; D call uncertain. Per the germline V gene, CDR1 is SGHVS and CDR2 is FQNEAQ. The V end lost 2 bases, the J end lost 5 bases, and 15 bases lay between the germline ends. The length of the CDR3 is 15 residues. The CDR3 sequence: CASSLTLIAKTEAFF. DNA for the CDR3: TGTGCCAGCAGCTTAACTCTGATTGCGAAGACTGAAGCTTTCTTT.